The rows below give T cell receptor beta chains drawn from one sample of a study of cytomegalovirus exposure and HLA in healthy donors. TCRdb's copy holds only in-frame clones and misses some; the assay was immunoSEQ multiplex PCR. The profile shows 150,000 to 200,000 clones, about 62% of them singletons. The sample taken for sequencing was PBMCs. The receptor source for this set is a man between 40 and 49 years old in good health and CMV-seronegative. Both conserved end residues are part of each CDR3. The order of the fields is V gene, D gene, J gene, CDR3 protein. A D gene is named only where the DNA matches it firmly.

V gene: TRBV7-2; D gene: -; J gene: TRBJ1-1; CDR3 protein: CASSLVGDMNTEAFF
V gene: TRBV7-3; D gene: TRBD1; J gene: TRBJ2-5; CDR3 protein: CASSLDRVETQYF
V gene: TRBV7-8; D gene: TRBD1; J gene: TRBJ1-5; CDR3 protein: CASSLQGAGNQPQHF
V gene: TRBV21-1; D gene: -; J gene: TRBJ2-3; CDR3 protein: CASSKVYSTDTQYF
V gene: TRBV27; D gene: TRBD1; J gene: TRBJ1-5; CDR3 protein: CASSLLGQFNQPQHF
V gene: TRBV5-1; D gene: -; J gene: TRBJ2-3; CDR3 protein: CASSLVPGGGLTDTQYF
V gene: TRBV6-5; D gene: -; J gene: TRBJ2-1; CDR3 protein: CASRRDQGAYNEQFF
V gene: TRBV19; D gene: TRBD1; J gene: TRBJ1-4; CDR3 protein: CASSGPTGAVSNEKLFF
V gene: TRBV7-8; D gene: TRBD2; J gene: TRBJ2-2; CDR3 protein: CASSAAAGLAATGELFF
V gene: TRBV5-1; D gene: -; J gene: TRBJ1-4; CDR3 protein: CASSPSRAGNEKLFF
V gene: TRBV5-4; D gene: -; J gene: TRBJ2-3; CDR3 protein: CASTLQSEDTQYF
V gene: TRBV7-9; D gene: TRBD1; J gene: TRBJ2-5; CDR3 protein: CSSSSGQGAGETQYF
V gene: TRBV9; D gene: TRBD2; J gene: TRBJ2-1; CDR3 protein: CASSALAGVVYNEQFF
V gene: TRBV6-1; D gene: TRBD2; J gene: TRBJ2-3; CDR3 protein: CASSEALWTSGGSTDTQYF